These 9 T cell receptor beta chains were sequenced from one sample in a study of T cells in localized non-small cell lung cancer. The data were produced by immunoSEQ multiplex PCR, yet TCRdb's version contains in-frame clones alone and is incomplete. The repertoire holds tens of thousands of clones, approximately 84% seen once, with less than 15% in the top ten. Specimen: peripheral blood, collected before any cancer treatment. The receptors derive from an older female donor with stage I lung adenocarcinoma.

Only a few counts were recorded for this clone. The genes are TRBV4-2 and TRBJ1-5; D gene unclear. This CDR3 contains 13 residues. Germline values: CDR1 LGHNA, CDR2 YNFKEQ. The V end lost 0 bases, the J end lost 16 bases, and 16 bases lay between the germline ends. This CDR3 is CASSQDRDGPGHF. DNA of the CDR3: TGTGCCAGCAGCCAAGATCGCGACGGACCCGGACATTTT.

The rearrangement joins TRBV7-3 to TRBJ2-5; the D gene is possibly TRBD2 (6 bases). V shed 6 bases and J shed 2 bases, with 10 bases lying between them. Germline assignment: CDR1 SGHTA and CDR2 FQGTGA. The CDR3 is made up of 13 amino acids. The CDR3 is CASSRERQETQYF. CDR3 coding DNA: TGTGCCAGCAGTCGGGAGCGGCAAGAGACCCAGTACTTC.

The chain couples TRBV7-9 to TRBJ2-5, with D possibly being TRBD1 or TRBD2 (5 bases each). Deletions cut 8 bases from V and 6 bases from J, with 13 bases between. Germline CDR1 SEHNR, CDR2 FQNEAQ (reference sequence). The CDR3 extends over 12 amino acids. The CDR3 DNA sequence: TGTGCCAGCGAGGGGCTTCTGAAGACCCAGTACTTC. It is translated as CASEGLLKTQYF.

V gene TRBV9 combines with J gene TRBJ2-5; 9 nucleotides match TRBD2. Germline CDR1 and CDR2: SGDLS and YYNGEE. V lost 3 bases and J lost 4; bases outside the gene matches: 4. The CDR3 loop spans 14 amino acids. The CDR3 DNA is TGTGCCAGCAGCGCAGGGACTAGCACAGAGACCCAGTACTTC. Translated: CASSAGTSTETQYF.

The genes are TRBV5-1 and TRBJ1-1; no clear D. Germline loops: CDR1 SGHRS, CDR2 YFSETQ. V lost 2 bases, J lost 3 bases, and 17 bases lay in between. This CDR3 region has 16 residues. The CDR3 sequence is CASSLDGRSGDTEAFF. The CDR3 nucleotides are TGCGCCAGCAGCTTAGACGGACGGTCCGGGGACACTGAAGCTTTCTTT.

The CDR3 nucleotides are TGTGCCAGCTCACCCATACGACTAGCGGAAAGTTCTGGGGCCAACGTCCTGACTTTC. Amino acid sequence: CASSPIRLAESSGANVLTF. The gene calls are TRBV18 and TRBJ2-6; 9 bases align to TRBD2. There are 19 residues in the CDR3. The trim removed 3 bases at V and 1 base at J, leaving 10 bases unmatched. The germline V gene encodes CDR1 KGHSH and CDR2 LQKENI.

The chain has TRBV7-2 and TRBJ2-5, with a tentative D call TRBD1 (5 bases). The V end was cut by 6 bases, the J end by 5 bases, with 19 bases between. The CDR3 spans 15 residues. Germline values: CDR1 SGHTA, CDR2 FQGNSA. The CDR3 nucleotides are TGTGCCAGCAGAAACGGTAGGGGTAGCCGGGAGACCCAGTACTTC. Its protein is CASRNGRGSRETQYF.

This CDR3 is CATSRRQGRTEAFF. The CDR3 DNA reads as TGTGCCACCAGCCGTAGACAGGGGCGCACTGAAGCTTTCTTT. This sequence joins TRBV15 and TRBJ1-1, with 8 bases that match TRBD1. The CDR3 is made up of 14 amino acids. V was pared by 5 bases and J by 4 bases, with 6 bases of the junction left unmatched. Germline CDR1 is LNHNV and CDR2 is YYDKDF (reference sequence).

J is TRBJ1-4 and V is TRBV2; D call uncertain. The CDR3 has 14 residues. The germline CDR1 and CDR2 sequences are SNHLY and FYNNEI. Trimming pared 5 bases from V and 8 bases from J, leaving 15 bases between. The CDR3 reads CASSRSNRGEKLFF. As DNA, the CDR3 is TGTGCCAGCAGTCGTAGTAATCGAGGGGAAAAACTGTTTTTT.